The clone carrying this T cell receptor beta chain has more than one count but fewer than ten. This sample was taken from a study of identical twins. From the 5' RACE reads, TCRdb called clonotypes with MiXCR, one entry per CDR3 protein. Among roughly 720,000 distinct CDR3 sequences, 15% to 20% were seen once, and the ten largest hold around 13%. The V and J ends lost 5 bases and 0 bases respectively, with 11 bases between them. This CDR3 is 14 amino acids long. The germline CDR1 and CDR2 sequences are DFQATT and SNEGSKA (reference sequence). The data were also submitted as part of a second study, on T cells expressing NK-cell markers.

Sample: PBMCs. The clonotype originates from a woman between 18 and 29 years old in good health. The rearrangement joins TRBV20-1 to TRBJ2-1, with D possibly being TRBD1 (6 bases). The CDR3 protein is CSAPGTSSYNEQFF. The CDR3 DNA reads as TGCAGTGCTCCGGGGACAAGCTCCTACAATGAGCAGTTCTTC.